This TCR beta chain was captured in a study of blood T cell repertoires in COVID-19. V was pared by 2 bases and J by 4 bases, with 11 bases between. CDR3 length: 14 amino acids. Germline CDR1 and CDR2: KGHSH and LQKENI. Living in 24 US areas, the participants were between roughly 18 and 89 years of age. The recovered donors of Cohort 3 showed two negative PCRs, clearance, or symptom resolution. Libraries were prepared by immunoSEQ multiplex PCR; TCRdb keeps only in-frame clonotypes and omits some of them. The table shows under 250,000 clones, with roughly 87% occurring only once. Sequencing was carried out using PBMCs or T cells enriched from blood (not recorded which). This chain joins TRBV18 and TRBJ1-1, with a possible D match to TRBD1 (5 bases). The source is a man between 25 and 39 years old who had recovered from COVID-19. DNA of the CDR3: TGTGCCAGCTCACCAGCAGGGCGTGGCACTGAAGCTTTCTTT. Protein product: CASSPAGRGTEAFF.